These 31 T cell receptor beta chains were sequenced from one sample in a study of OX40 agonist ivuxolimab in advanced cancers. TCRdb's table, derived via immunoSEQ multiplex PCR, lists solely in-frame clones and lacks some. The data hold some 90,000 clones, with roughly 84% observed a single time. Sample: CD4+ or CD8+ T cells sorted from blood, taken in a trial of the OX40 agonist ivuxolimab. These receptors came from an adult with an advanced solid tumor such as melanoma, head and neck, liver or kidney cancer.

The chain uses TRBV5-1 and TRBJ2-7; 11 positions match TRBD1. Germline V CDR1 and CDR2: SGHRS, YFSETQ. This CDR3 spans 18 amino acids. Losses at the gene ends were 0 bases for V and 3 bases for J; bases not matched to a gene: 11. CDR3 amino acids: CASSLAWTGGAGNYEQYF. The DNA of the CDR3 is TGCGCCAGCAGCTTGGCCTGGACAGGGGGCGCAGGTAACTACGAGCAGTACTTC. The complete variable domain, with remaining parts taken from reference TRBV5-1 and TRBJ2-7, reads KAGVTQTPRYLIKTRGQQVTLSCSPISGHRSVSWYQQTPGQGLQFLFEYFSETQRNKGNFPGRFSGRQFSNSRSEMNVSTLELGDSALYLCASSLAWTGGAGNYEQYFGPGTRLTVT.

The chain recombines TRBV10-3 with TRBJ1-2, with D unresolved. Germline CDR1 reads ENHRY; CDR2 reads SYGVKD. V was shortened by 2 bases and J by 2 bases, with 6 bases between the two germline ends. This CDR3 has 13 amino acids. DNA of the CDR3: TGTGCCATCAGTGAGGAACCCAACTATGGCTACACCTTC. This encodes CAISEEPNYGYTF.

The chain joins TRBV19 to TRBJ1-1; D is unresolved. Germline CDR1 is LNHDA and CDR2 is SQIVND (reference sequence). V was pared by 3 bases and J by 4 bases, with 9 bases between. This CDR3 comprises 13 residues. CDR3 sequence (DNA): TGTGCCAGTAGTATGGGCAGATTCACTGAAGCTTTCTTT. Amino acids: CASSMGRFTEAFF. The full variable domain, its missing parts supplied by reference TRBV19 and TRBJ1-1, is DGGITQSPKYLFRKEGQNVTLSCEQNLNHDAMYWYRQDPGQGLRLIYYSQIVNDFQKGDIAEGYSVSREKKESFPLTVTSAQKNPTAFYLCASSMGRFTEAFFGQGTRLTVV.

This clone appeared once. This chain uses TRBV5-1 with TRBJ2-3; TRBD1 aligns across 10 bases. V trimming: 4 bases; J trimming: 6 bases; junction bases outside the gene matches: 5. The germline gives CDR1 SGHRS, CDR2 YFSETQ. The CDR3 covers 14 residues. The CDR3 region is CASSPGQGVDTQYF. CDR3 DNA: TGCGCCAGCAGCCCAGGACAGGGGGTTGATACGCAGTATTTT.

The chain is built from TRBV19 and TRBJ1-1, with TRBD1 matching over 8 bases. V gave up 11 bases and J gave up 1 base; unmatched junction bases: 6. The CDR3 has 13 amino acids. Germline V lookup: CDR1 LNHDA, CDR2 SQIVND (reference sequence). CDR3 protein: CAAGGRANTEAFF. The CDR3 nucleotides are TGTGCCGCAGGGGGCAGGGCGAACACTGAAGCTTTCTTT.

The CDR3 loop is CASSLEGTGNADTQYF. The CDR3 DNA reads as TGCGCCAGCAGCTTGGAGGGGACAGGGAACGCAGATACGCAGTATTTT. The chain carries TRBV5-1 and TRBJ2-3, with 9 nucleotides matching TRBD1. In germline, CDR1 is SGHRS, CDR2 YFSETQ. The trim removed 0 bases at V and 4 bases at J, leaving 6 bases unmatched. This CDR3 comprises 16 residues.

The table lists this clone with a few counts. This rearrangement joins TRBV5-1 to TRBJ1-1; D is perhaps TRBD1 (6 bases). Per the germline V gene, CDR1 is SGHRS and CDR2 is YFSETQ. The CDR3 contains 13 residues. Trimming took 4 bases from V and 5 from J, leaving 12 bases between them. The CDR3: CASSEQGGTEAFF. In nucleotides, the CDR3 is TGCGCCAGCAGCGAACAGGGAGGGACTGAAGCTTTCTTT.

The chain uses TRBV6-1 and TRBJ1-2, with D hard to call. Germline-derived CDR1 and CDR2 are MNHNS and SASEGT. V shed 2 bases and J shed 4 bases, with 14 bases lying between them. The CDR3 is 15 amino acids. CDR3 in DNA: TGTGCCAGCAGTGAAAGGTTTGGGTGGGGCTATGGCTACACCTTC. It translates to CASSERFGWGYGYTF.

This chain uses TRBV2 with TRBJ1-4; 8 bases are shared with TRBD1. The CDR3 extends over 17 amino acids. V gave up 6 bases and J gave up 4 bases; unmatched junction bases: 13. Germline loops: CDR1 SNHLY, CDR2 FYNNEI. DNA for the CDR3: TGTGCCAGCAGGGACAGGACAGGGTCCATGATTAATGAAAAACTGTTTTTT. Translating it yields CASRDRTGSMINEKLFF. The variable domain in full, completed from reference TRBV2 and TRBJ1-4, reads EPEVTQTPSHQVTQMGQEVILRCVPISNHLYFYWYRQILGQKVEFLVSFYNNEISEKSEIFDDQFSVERPDGSNFTLKIRSTKLEDSAMYFCASRDRTGSMINEKLFFGSGTQLSVL.

This chain uses TRBV4-1 with TRBJ2-1, with TRBD1 matching 7 bases. Germline V gives CDR1 MGHRA, CDR2 YSYEKL. CDR3 size: 15 residues. Trimming at V came to 4 bases and at J to 2 bases, leaving 5 bases not matched to a gene. The CDR3 here is CASSLGTATYNEQFF. The CDR3 nucleotides are TGCGCCAGCAGCCTAGGGACAGCTACCTACAATGAGCAGTTCTTC.

This clone has just a few counts. The V gene is TRBV11-3, the J gene TRBJ2-3; unclear D gene. Germline values: CDR1 SGHNT, CDR2 YENEEA. V gave up 5 bases and J gave up 4 bases, with 13 bases separating them. CDR3 size: 14 residues. The CDR3 DNA sequence: TGTGCCAGCAGCGCCGGTCGGTGGGCAGATACGCAGTATTTT. Amino acids: CASSAGRWADTQYF.

The V gene is TRBV11-2, the J gene TRBJ2-3, with TRBD2 matching over 14 bases. Germline values: CDR1 SGHAT, CDR2 FQNNGV. This CDR3 is built from 17 residues. With 5 bases clipped from V and 4 bases from J, the junction kept 8 bases outside the gene matches. The CDR3 loop is CASSAQSGLAGADTQYF. CDR3 nucleotides: TGTGCCAGCAGCGCACAATCGGGACTAGCGGGGGCAGATACGCAGTATTTT.

The chain links TRBV2 to TRBJ2-7; no definite D call. Between the trimmed V and J ends, which lost 2 bases and 5 bases, there was a span of 16 bases. The germline V gene has CDR1 SNHLY and CDR2 FYNNEI. The CDR3 has 15 amino acids. CDR3 in amino acids: CASSETTYTMDEQYF. DNA of the CDR3: TGTGCCAGCAGTGAAACGACCTACACTATGGACGAGCAGTACTTC.

The chain joins TRBV9 to TRBJ1-2; weak D call: TRBD1 (5 bases). CDR3 length: 13 amino acids. V lost 0 bases and J 7 bases, leaving 10 bases between the germline ends. Germline V lookup: CDR1 SGDLS, CDR2 YYNGEE. This CDR3 is CASSVEQAAGYTF. CDR3 nucleotide sequence: TGTGCCAGCAGCGTAGAACAGGCCGCTGGCTACACCTTC.

The chain is built from TRBV6-6 and TRBJ1-5; 7 nucleotides line up with TRBD1. This CDR3 is 15 amino acids long. V shed 7 bases, J shed 7 bases, and the junction held 13 bases outside the gene matches. Germline V CDR1 and CDR2: MNHNY, SVGAGI (reference sequence). DNA of the CDR3: TGTGCCAGCACCTCCTACAGGGGTTCTGGGCAGCCCCAGCATTTT. It encodes CASTSYRGSGQPQHF.

J is TRBJ2-1 and V is TRBV9; the D gene could be TRBD1 or TRBD2 (5 bases each). Germline-derived CDR1 and CDR2 are SGDLS and YYNGEE. The CDR3 length is 14 residues. V was pared by 0 bases and J by 7 bases, with 11 bases between. The CDR3 here is CASSVGGTLNEQFF. The CDR3 nucleotides are TGTGCCAGCAGCGTAGGAGGGACCTTAAATGAGCAGTTCTTC.

The chain joins TRBV2 to TRBJ2-1; 7 positions match TRBD2. The V gene's germline CDR1 is SNHLY and CDR2 FYNNEI. This CDR3 is built from 13 residues. The trim removed 3 bases at V and 8 bases at J, leaving 4 bases unmatched. The CDR3 DNA is TGTGCCAGCAGTGAGGTGGCGGGGGATGAGCAGTTCTTC. This sequence encodes CASSEVAGDEQFF.

The CDR3 sequence is CASSPRTSGGPSTPETQYF. The DNA for the CDR3 is TGTGCCAGCAGCCCCCGGACTAGCGGGGGACCCTCGACCCCGGAGACCCAGTACTTC. The V gene is TRBV11-2, the J gene TRBJ2-5; 13 bases are a match to TRBD2. In germline, CDR1 is SGHAT, CDR2 FQNNGV. The V and J ends lost 5 bases and 5 bases, in that order; junction bases with no gene match: 17. This CDR3 region has 19 residues. The variable domain in full, completed from reference TRBV11-2 and TRBJ2-5, reads EAGVAQSPRYKIIEKRQSVAFWCNPISGHATLYWYQQILGQGPKLLIQFQNNGVVDDSQLPKDRFSAERLKGVDSTLKIQPAKLEDSAVYLCASSPRTSGGPSTPETQYFGPGTRLLVL.

The chain couples TRBV6-1 to TRBJ1-5, with TRBD1 identical over 7 bases. There are 15 residues in the CDR3. After removal of 6 bases from V and 2 bases from J, the junction contained 7 bases not matched to a gene. CDR1 and CDR2 from the germline V gene are MNHNS and SASEGT. As DNA, the CDR3 is TGTGCCAGCAGCCCCGACAGGGCAGGCAATCAGCCCCAGCATTTT. This codes for CASSPDRAGNQPQHF.

The chain couples TRBV5-4 to TRBJ1-2, with D unresolved. The CDR3 sequence is 14 residues long. Germline V gives CDR1 SGHNT, CDR2 YYREEE (reference sequence). V lost 0 bases to trimming and J lost 1 base, with 7 bases between them. CDR3 in DNA: TGTGCCAGCAGCTTGGCGGGTATTAACTATGGCTACACCTTC. Translation: CASSLAGINYGYTF.

This clone has only a few counts. J is TRBJ1-5 and V is TRBV21-1. TRBV21-1 is assigned pseudogene status. The CDR3 runs 15 residues. Here the CDR3 reads CASSKRGHSNQPQHF. Here the CDR3 DNA reads TGTGCCAGCAGCAAACGGGGGCACAGCAATCAGCCCCAGCATTTT.

In its sample, this clone was seen a few times. This chain uses TRBV5-5 with TRBJ1-5; D ambiguous. CDR1 and CDR2 from the germline V gene are SGHKS and YYEKEE (reference sequence). V was pared by 0 bases and J by 0 bases, with 13 bases between. The CDR3 runs to 17 residues. The DNA for the CDR3 is TGTGCCAGCAGCTTGGAGCGGCGAGCGTATAGCAATCAGCCCCAGCATTTT. This translates into CASSLERRAYSNQPQHF.

This clone was observed a few times. The chain links TRBV5-1 to TRBJ1-4, with a tentative D call TRBD1 (5 bases). Trimming took off 0 bases at V and 8 bases at J, with 20 bases between the two ends. The V gene's germline CDR1 is SGHRS and CDR2 YFSETQ. This CDR3 spans 17 amino acids. The CDR3 spells CASSLGGSWGGREKLFF. CDR3 DNA: TGCGCCAGCAGCTTGGGCGGCAGCTGGGGGGGACGCGAAAAACTGTTTTTT.

J is TRBJ1-1 and V is TRBV18, with 9 nucleotides matching TRBD1. CDR3 length: 14 amino acids. With V trimmed by 2 bases and J by 8 bases, 6 bases remained unmatched. Germline CDR1 and CDR2: KGHSH and LQKENI. This chain's CDR3 is CASSPATGGTEAFF. The DNA for the CDR3 is TGTGCCAGCTCACCAGCGACAGGGGGTACAGAAGCTTTCTTT.

The table lists this clone with a count of one. The V gene is TRBV30, the J gene TRBJ1-3; D perhaps matches TRBD1 (5 bases). Germline assignment: CDR1 GTSNPN and CDR2 SVGIG (reference sequence). Trimming took 0 bases from V and 4 from J, leaving 10 bases between them. This CDR3 region has 14 residues. The CDR3 region has the DNA TGTGCCTGGAGTGTAGGGGCAGGAGGAAACACCATATATTTT. As protein: CAWSVGAGGNTIYF. The whole variable domain, remainder taken from reference TRBV30 and TRBJ1-3, is SQTIHQWPATLVQPVGSPLSLECTVEGTSNPNLYWYRQAAGRGLQLLFYSVGIGQISSEVPQNLSASRPQDRQFILSSKKLLLSDSGFYLCAWSVGAGGNTIYFGEGSWLTVV.

The chain joins TRBV5-6 to TRBJ1-1; 11 nucleotides align to TRBD1. CDR1 is SGHDT and CDR2 is YYEEEE in the germline V gene. The CDR3 spans 15 residues. V lost 6 bases and J lost 1; bases outside the gene matches: 5. CDR3 in DNA: TGTGCCAGCACCGGGGACAGGGGGGCGAACACTGAAGCTTTCTTT. This sequence encodes CASTGDRGANTEAFF.

The rearrangement joins TRBV19 to TRBJ1-1, with D possibly being TRBD1 (5 bases). Trimming took 10 bases from V and 0 from J, leaving 21 bases between them. The CDR3 consists of 16 residues. Germline V gives CDR1 LNHDA, CDR2 SQIVND (reference sequence). The CDR3 loop reads CAKAPGPPNMNTEAFF. Here the CDR3 DNA reads TGTGCCAAGGCACCGGGACCGCCGAATATGAACACTGAAGCTTTCTTT.

The V call is TRBV9, the J call TRBJ2-3, with 14 nucleotides matching TRBD2. J lost 2 bases, V lost 4 bases, and 6 bases had no gene match. Germline V lookup: CDR1 SGDLS, CDR2 YYNGEE. The CDR3 extends over 17 amino acids. The CDR3 region has the DNA TGTGCCAGCAGCCCCGGACTAGCGGGGGGTTCCACAGATACGCAGTATTTT. Its translation: CASSPGLAGGSTDTQYF.

The chain carries TRBV7-2 and TRBJ1-2; D unclear. Per the germline V gene, CDR1 is SGHTA and CDR2 is FQGNSA. CDR3 length: 15 amino acids. V was trimmed by 4 bases and J by 0 bases, leaving 12 bases between them. As DNA, the CDR3 is TGTGCCAGCAGCTCCGGACGGTCGACTAACTATGGCTACACCTTC. Translated: CASSSGRSTNYGYTF.

V is TRBV5-4 and J is TRBJ2-5, with D perhaps matching TRBD2 (6 bases). Trimming took off 3 bases at V and 12 bases at J, with 21 bases between the two ends. This CDR3 region has 14 residues. The V gene's germline CDR1 is SGHNT and CDR2 YYREEE (reference sequence). In DNA form, the CDR3 reads TGTGCCAGCAGCTCTGGAACAGACGGAGGGGCGAAGTACTTC. As protein: CASSSGTDGGAKYF.

J is TRBJ1-2 and V is TRBV9; D perhaps matches TRBD1 (5 bases). Deletions cut 0 bases from V and 4 bases from J, with 13 bases between. The CDR3 has 15 amino acids. Germline V CDR1 and CDR2: SGDLS, YYNGEE. CDR3 sequence: CASSVGSGLAYGYTF. The CDR3 DNA reads as TGTGCCAGCAGCGTAGGGTCAGGGCTAGCCTATGGCTACACCTTC. The full variable domain, its missing parts supplied by reference TRBV9 and TRBJ1-2, is DSGVTQTPKHLITATGQRVTLRCSPRSGDLSVYWYQQSLDQGLQFLIQYYNGEERAKGNILERFSAQQFPDLHSELNLSSLELGDSALYFCASSVGSGLAYGYTFGSGTRLTVV.